This T cell receptor (beta chain) was recorded in a study of T cell responses to AZD1222 COVID-19 vaccine (dated by TCRdb to the early 2020s). Concerning the study at large: A total of under 250 trial participants underwent TCR sequencing, of whom roughly 210 had received two doses of AZD1222 and about 25 had received two doses of the MenACWY control vaccine. Trial participants were enrolled into age subgroups of 18-55, 56-69 and 70-plus years, which contained around 140, 26 and 57 TCR-sequenced participants, respectively.

The CDR3 regions of human TCRbeta chains were analyzed by immunosequencing. As for the authors' bioinformatics: Repertoire TCRs were matched against a reference library of SARS-CoV-2-specific TCRs generated with the MIRA antigen-specificity platform. Breadth was defined as the fraction of unique TCRs that were SARS-CoV-2-associated. Depth was defined as the fraction of total T cells that were SARS-CoV-2-associated. Using the MIRA data, each spike-specific TCR was assigned both to the spike region to which the TCR was reactive and to a CD4 or CD8 class. Log10-transformed breadth and depth values were compared by one-way ANOVA with Sidak's multiple comparisons tests. As stored in TCRdb, this immuneACCESS dataset retains in-frame rearrangements with V and J assigned. A fraction of the clones does not appear; measured against another copy, unresolved V genes explain less than half of the discrepancy, and the remainder lacks a known reason. The DNA was the basis for D and trimming; V, J and clone size are from that table. Here the sample has 75,000 to 80,000 clones; approximately 80% occur a single time. 27% of the sample is held by the ten biggest clonotypes.

Overall study outcomes, separate from this receptor: The 56-69-year group was small, and its depth increase did not reach significance, likely because of low power. Conclusions about previously exposed vaccinees were limited because only 6 or 7 AZD1222 recipients were SARS-CoV-2 seropositive at baseline. Nearly half of unique spike-specific TCRs reportedly recognized epitopes outside regions mutated in the B.1.351 and B.1.1.7 variants. Most participants were white British and females outnumbered males, and the authors suggested that clonal diversity may have been underestimated. CD4 TCRs associated with the vaccine covered the entire spike protein, and the dominant responses were in regions 160-218 and 743-854. Spike-specific TCR breadth and depth rose significantly after two AZD1222 doses compared with day 0 and with MenACWY recipients. Because no day 14 peak-response samples were available, repertoires were characterized only after the peak T cell response.

V ends up 6 bases short and J 4 bases short, with an unmatched junction base count of 0. CDR3 length: 12 amino acids, cysteine to phenylalanine. Only CDR3 DNA remains: 36 bases, in frame from the first base. Note on this clone: Its antigen has not been determined. No quality values exist for individual bases; no much larger clone is one base distant.

The time point tag for this specimen amounts to: about 28 days (+/-7) after the second vaccine dose. The treatment or condition label here, explained by the study, means: meningococcal conjugate vaccine given as trial control. Vaccinee samples came from UK trials COV001 and COV002, including a single-blind randomized controlled phase 2/3 trial of AZD1222 (ChAdOx1 nCoV-19) in healthy adults. Trial participant PBMC samples were collected at day 0 and day 28 after the second dose for TCRbeta chain sequencing. The chain couples TRBV12-3 or TRBV12-4 to TRBJ1-2; the central 9 bases match TRBD1. This TCR derives from an adult who received the MenACWY meningococcal vaccine as a control. The specimen comprised peripheral blood, sampled 28 days after the second dose of the MenACWY control vaccine. The DNA sequence follows: TGTGCCAGCAGGGACAGGGGCTATGGCTACACCTTC. It codes for CASRDRGYGYTF.